Listed below are T cell receptor beta chains from one sample, sequenced in a study of persistence of HIV-infected CD4 T cells. These TCRs are of unknown antigen specificity. The method was immunoSEQ multiplex PCR; TCRdb's version includes in-frame clones alone and lacks a portion of them. Counted here are about 7,000 clones, 79% occurring once; the ten biggest clones make up approximately 68%. The sample consisted of CD4+ T cells sorted from PBMCs after roughly 17-hour stimulation, taken from a patient who received antiretroviral therapy. Receptor source: an adult woman with HIV who was CMV-seropositive. The CDR3 runs from the conserved cysteine through the conserved F or W.

v_gene	j_gene	CDR3aa
TRBV5-5	TRBJ2-7	CASSLGASGRLGEQYF
TRBV10-3	TRBJ1-2	CAISEGGNYGYTF
TRBV28	TRBJ1-2	CASSFPQSVRKDGYTF
TRBV9	TRBJ2-7	CASSVDGQGIDEQYF
TRBV29-1	TRBJ1-2	CSVGQGRGYTF
TRBV4-1	TRBJ2-7	CASSQFFAGTSGTYEQYF
TRBV3-1/TRBV3-2	TRBJ1-2	CASSQVAGNYGYTF
TRBV27	TRBJ1-3	CASSPGQGLTIYF
TRBV2	TRBJ1-5	CASSVQGVNQPQHF
TRBV19	TRBJ1-5	CASRDRDVGPQHF
TRBV19	TRBJ2-7	CASSIGLTYEQYF
TRBV25-1	TRBJ1-2	CASSDSTNYGYTF
TRBV6-6	TRBJ1-2	CASSYGEMNYGYTF
TRBV30	TRBJ1-5	CAWTQGWSNQPQHF
TRBV24-1	TRBJ1-2	CATSGGGRGYTF
TRBV5-1	TRBJ2-1	CASQQGAEPYNEQFF
TRBV28	TRBJ2-2	CASRRPLANTGELFF
TRBV11-1	TRBJ1-1	CASGGDLMNTEAFF
TRBV6-1	TRBJ2-3	CASSEGTGGPDTQYF
TRBV25-1	TRBJ1-1	CASSEAGRGRDTEAFF
TRBV30	TRBJ2-5	CTWSWETGRETQYF
TRBV6-5	TRBJ1-2	CASSYSGGGYTF
TRBV4-3	TRBJ2-7	CASSQVGAFSEQYF
TRBV6-6	TRBJ1-2	CASSYQQRGSDGYTF
TRBV2	TRBJ1-5	CASRAGGAGNNQPQHF
TRBV30	TRBJ1-2	CAWSVGQGANYGYTF
TRBV7-2	TRBJ1-4	CASSQEANEKLFF
TRBV19	TRBJ2-4	CASSTSPHGTGKYF
TRBV7-2	TRBJ2-3	CASTLPEADTQYF
TRBV11-1	TRBJ2-7	CASSLRWSTYEQYF
TRBV28	TRBJ2-2	CASSSPTRTGRSTGELFF
TRBV7-6	TRBJ2-6	CASSRSGTGANVLTF
TRBV5-1	TRBJ1-3	CASSSVLSGNTIYF
TRBV12-5	TRBJ2-3	CASGPGTSGRTDTQYF
TRBV4-2	TRBJ2-3	CASSPGLAGGTDTQYF
TRBV19	TRBJ1-1	CASSTPTGGLEAFF
TRBV3-1/TRBV3-2	TRBJ2-1	CASSQSWAGGRNEQFF
TRBV28	TRBJ2-3	CASSLAGLTSTDTQYF
TRBV9	TRBJ2-1	CASSVTAGLAIDEQFF
TRBV10-3	TRBJ2-1	CAIRASGSSSEQFF
TRBV3-1/TRBV3-2	TRBJ1-1	CASSQGRGTEAFF
TRBV6-6	TRBJ2-1	CASTGDRGRMYNEQFF
TRBV7-3	TRBJ2-1	CASSPKLLGGPNDEQFF
TRBV2	TRBJ1-1	CASVGQGGTEAFF
TRBV28	TRBJ2-5	CASSLGGVQETQYF
TRBV5-5	TRBJ1-5	CASSLAVGESGQPQHF
TRBV9	TRBJ2-7	CASSLGQGVSYEQYF
TRBV5-1	TRBJ1-2	CASSLAGGLDYGYTF
TRBV6-6	TRBJ2-1	CASTEGLASEQFF
TRBV5-5	TRBJ1-6	CASSLSGQGSSPLHF
TRBV24-1	TRBJ2-5	CATSETDRGDQETQYF
TRBV29-1	TRBJ2-3	CSVGTGWTDTQYF
TRBV5-1	TRBJ1-1	CASRRLVNTEAFF
TRBV7-9	TRBJ2-1	CASSFEGTGSVEQFF
TRBV5-4	TRBJ1-2	CASREQGAGGYTF